This T cell receptor (beta chain) stems from a study of T-cell reconstitution after alpha-beta-depleted transplantation in children. This clonotype was counted only a few times. The antigen is not known. Study results and limitations: It was newly produced T cells that mostly accounted for T-cell counts and diversity one year after transplant. Elevated TCRbeta diversity at day 60 was traced, in some patients, to surviving recipient T cells and thymic progenitors. Two months or so post-transplant, alpha-beta T cells reportedly derived from several hundred expanded graft clones.

A TCRbeta library incorporating unique molecular identifiers was prepared. One entry per CDR3 protein, called by TCRdb with MiXCR from the PCR reads. Among around 800,000 distinct CDR3 sequences listed, 16% were seen once. The sample was PBMCs, mostly from graft donor cells, taken 360 days after TCRalphabeta/CD19-depleted stem cell transplant. This sequence was found in a male patient between 10 and 17 years old who had a stem cell transplant for acute lymphoblastic leukemia, so the T cells may come from the graft donor.

The CDR3: CAIRPDFNYGYTF. CDR3 DNA: TGCGCCATCAGACCTGATTTTAACTATGGCTACACCTTC. The genes are TRBV5-1 and TRBJ1-2; D is uncertain. The CDR3 is made up of 13 amino acids. The V end lost 9 bases, the J end lost 1 base, and 13 bases lay between the germline ends. Germline V gene lookup returns CDR1 SGHRS and CDR2 YFSETQ.